There are many counts of the clone carrying this TCR beta chain. The record originates from a study of tumor-infiltrating lymphocytes in primary liver carcinoma. Trimming pared 8 bases from V and 1 base from J, leaving 9 bases between. This CDR3 comprises 13 residues. Germline CDR1 is WSHSY and CDR2 is SAAADI. A constant-region primer primed TCR beta cDNA synthesis from about 550 ng of total RNA. Amplification in three nested multiplex PCR rounds with slightly modified ARM-PCR gave rise to TCR beta libraries. Investigators reported that the first two PCR rounds, at roughly 11 cycles each, used TRBV1-TRBV30 forward primers with a C-beta reverse primer. TCRdb re-analysed the multiplex PCR reads in MiXCR, keeping a single row per CDR3 protein. Among about 97,000 distinct CDR3 sequences listed, about 63% were seen once. Investigators took RNA and DNA out together from 20-30 mg of unsorted bulk tissue.

V gene TRBV10-2 combines with J gene TRBJ1-5; a possible D gene is TRBD1 (6 bases). Material for sequencing was liver tumor tissue from sampling region 2. Subset reported: tumor region T2, inferior pole. The sequence was obtained from a woman aged 55-75 years with primary liver carcinoma and hepatitis B virus infection. CDR3 region: CASSGASNQPQHF. The CDR3 DNA is TGCGCCAGCTCAGGGGCGAGCAATCAGCCCCAGCATTTT.